The 17 T cell receptor beta chains reported below all come from one sample, sequenced in a study of T cell responses to AZD1222 COVID-19 vaccine. Repertoires were generated with immunoSEQ multiplex PCR, while TCRdb's copy carries only in-frame clones and drops some. The table gives about 140,000 clones; the top ten clones make up under 2.5% of it. Sequences were obtained from peripheral blood. These receptors all come from an adult in good health.

The rearrangement links TRBV5-6 to TRBJ1-6; D is ambiguous. V gave up 5 bases and J gave up 7 bases, with 16 bases separating them. Germline loops: CDR1 SGHDT, CDR2 YYEEEE. The CDR3 has 15 residues. The CDR3 is CASRGRREPNSPLHF. The CDR3, as DNA: TGTGCCAGCAGGGGGAGACGAGAGCCCAATTCACCCCTCCACTTT.

J is TRBJ1-3 and V is TRBV9; D is perhaps TRBD1 (6 bases). The CDR3 is 14 amino acids. The V and J ends lost 1 base and 5 bases respectively, with 10 bases between them. CDR1 and CDR2 (germline): SGDLS, YYNGEE. The CDR3 region has the DNA TGTGCCAGCAGCGTAACCGGACAGCGAAACACCATATATTTT. Its translation: CASSVTGQRNTIYF.

The chain employs TRBV19 and TRBJ1-1; D ambiguous. Between the trimmed V and J ends, which lost 3 bases and 7 bases, there was a span of 9 bases. The CDR3 has 12 residues. The germline V gene encodes CDR1 LNHDA and CDR2 SQIVND (reference sequence). CDR3 in amino acids: CASSIFGYEAFF. DNA for the CDR3: TGTGCCAGTAGTATTTTCGGGTATGAAGCTTTCTTT.

The chain recombines TRBV7-2 with TRBJ2-5; maybe TRBD1 (6 bases). This CDR3 spans 16 amino acids. V lost 0 bases, J lost 1 base, and 12 bases lay in between. Germline CDR1 and CDR2: SGHTA and FQGNSA. In DNA form, the CDR3 reads TGTGCCAGCAGCTTAGCGGGGGCCTCCACCCAAGAGACCCAGTACTTC. This gives the protein CASSLAGASTQETQYF.

The chain couples TRBV7-2 to TRBJ2-1, with 13 bases matching TRBD2. V was pared by 6 bases and J by 15 bases, with 11 bases of the junction left unmatched. CDR3 length: 14 amino acids. CDR1 is SGHTA, CDR2 FQGNSA, per germline. The DNA for the CDR3 is TGTGCCAGCAGGCCTACTAGCGGGGGGGCAGTCGCGTTCTTC. This encodes CASRPTSGGAVAFF.

In DNA, the CDR3 is TGTGCCAGCAGCTTCGTCGGGACAGGGAACACTGAAGCTTTCTTT. This translates into CASSFVGTGNTEAFF. This rearrangement joins TRBV7-2 to TRBJ1-1, with 8 bases lining up with TRBD1. This CDR3 region has 15 residues. Per germline, CDR1 SGHTA and CDR2 FQGNSA. J gave up 1 base and V 3 bases, and 4 bases lay outside the gene matches.

The rearrangement links TRBV15 to TRBJ2-7, with 9 bases aligning to TRBD1. This CDR3 is built from 16 residues. V gave up 2 bases and J gave up 2 bases; unmatched junction bases: 7. Germline CDR1 and CDR2: LNHNV and YYDKDF (reference sequence). CDR3 amino acids: CATSRTGTGNPYEQYF. DNA of the CDR3: TGTGCCACCAGCAGAACCGGGACAGGGAACCCCTACGAGCAGTACTTC.

CDR3 sequence reads: CASSIQSYNEQFF. The CDR3 DNA is TGTGCCAGTAGTATTCAGTCGTACAATGAGCAGTTCTTC. V and J are TRBV19 and TRBJ2-1, with D uncertain. Per germline, CDR1 LNHDA and CDR2 SQIVND (reference sequence). CDR3 length: 13 residues. Trimming stripped 3 bases from V and 4 bases from J, with 7 bases between.

The chain carries TRBV5-1 and TRBJ1-1, with 7 nucleotides matching TRBD1. The CDR3 runs 16 residues. Unmatched junction bases numbered 6, after V lost 0 bases and J lost 1 base. From germline, CDR1 is SGHRS and CDR2 YFSETQ. CDR3 sequence: CASSLVPGQQNTEAFF. CDR3 sequence (DNA): TGCGCCAGCAGCTTGGTCCCGGGACAGCAGAACACTGAAGCTTTCTTT.

The chain has TRBV11-3 and TRBJ2-7; the D gene is possibly TRBD2 (6 bases). The CDR3 totals 15 residues. From germline, CDR1 is SGHNT and CDR2 YENEEA. V shed 0 bases and J shed 1 base, with 10 bases lying between them. For the CDR3, the DNA is TGTGCCAGCAGCTTAGATCTAGGAGGGTCCTACGAGCAGTACTTC. This translates into CASSLDLGGSYEQYF.

The chain couples TRBV2 to TRBJ1-1; D uncertain. This CDR3 spans 11 amino acids. Per germline, CDR1 SNHLY and CDR2 FYNNEI. Trimming removed 2 bases from V and 9 bases from J, with 7 bases in between. The CDR3 region is CASSEPEKAFF. The CDR3 DNA reads TGTGCCAGCAGTGAACCCGAAAAAGCTTTCTTT.

This chain uses TRBV5-1 with TRBJ2-1; D uncertain. This CDR3 contains 12 residues. Deletions cut 4 bases from V and 0 bases from J, with 2 bases between. Germline V gives CDR1 SGHRS, CDR2 YFSETQ. The CDR3 is CASSTSYNEQFF. For the CDR3, the DNA is TGCGCCAGCAGCACCTCCTACAATGAGCAGTTCTTC.

The chain has TRBV5-1 and TRBJ2-7; 9 bases fit TRBD2. V lost 2 bases, J lost 1 base, and 4 bases stayed unmatched. CDR3 length equals 15 residues. Germline CDR1 reads SGHRS; CDR2 reads YFSETQ. Here the CDR3 DNA reads TGCGCCAGCAGCTTTATAAGCGGGGGGTCCTACGAGCAGTACTTC. This gives the protein CASSFISGGSYEQYF.

The rearrangement uses TRBV11-2 and TRBJ2-2; D perhaps matches TRBD1 (5 bases). V lost 2 bases and J 1 base, leaving 11 bases between the germline ends. There are 16 residues in the CDR3. From germline, CDR1 is SGHAT and CDR2 FQNNGV. The CDR3 region has the DNA TGTGCCAGCAGCTTACGGCACAGGCAGAACACCGGGGAGCTGTTTTTT. It encodes CASSLRHRQNTGELFF.

This sequence joins TRBV11-3 and TRBJ2-2; 7 bases agree with TRBD2. V shed 5 bases and J 4 bases; nucleotides not matched to a gene: 7. The CDR3 extends over 15 amino acids. Germline V lookup: CDR1 SGHNT, CDR2 YENEEA. The CDR3 region has the DNA TGTGCCAGCAGCCCAGGCGGGGGTTTCACCGGGGAGCTGTTTTTT. Protein: CASSPGGGFTGELFF.

The CDR3, as DNA: TGTGCCAGCAGTGAAGATCTAGCTCCTGAGCAGTTCTTC. Its translation: CASSEDLAPEQFF. The chain joins TRBV2 to TRBJ2-1; D may be TRBD2 (5 bases). Between the trimmed V and J ends, which lost 1 base and 9 bases, there was a span of 10 bases. The CDR3 is made up of 13 amino acids. CDR1 and CDR2 (germline): SNHLY, FYNNEI.

The CDR3 DNA reads as TGTGCCAGCAGCCCCCCAGCGGATGAAAAACTGTTTTTT. Translating gives CASSPPADEKLFF. The chain carries TRBV4-2 and TRBJ1-4, with no clear D. V gave up 4 bases and J gave up 6 bases, with 9 bases separating them. Germline lookup yields CDR1 LGHNA and CDR2 YNFKEQ. The CDR3 is 13 amino acids.